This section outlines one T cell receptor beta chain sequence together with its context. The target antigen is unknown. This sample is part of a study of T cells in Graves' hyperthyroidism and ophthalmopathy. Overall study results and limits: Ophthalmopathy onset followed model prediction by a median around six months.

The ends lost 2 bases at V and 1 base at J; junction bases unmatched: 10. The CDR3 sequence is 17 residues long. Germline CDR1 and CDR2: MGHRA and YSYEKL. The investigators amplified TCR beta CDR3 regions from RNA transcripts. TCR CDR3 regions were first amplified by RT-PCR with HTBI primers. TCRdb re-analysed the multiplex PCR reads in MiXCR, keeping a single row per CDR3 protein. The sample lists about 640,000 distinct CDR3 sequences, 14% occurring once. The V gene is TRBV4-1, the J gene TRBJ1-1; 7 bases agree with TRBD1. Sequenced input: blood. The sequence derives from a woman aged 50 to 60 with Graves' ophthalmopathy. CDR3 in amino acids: CASSQPHRGKRNTEAFF. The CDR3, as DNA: TGCGCCAGCAGCCAACCTCACAGGGGAAAAAGGAACACTGAAGCTTTCTTT.